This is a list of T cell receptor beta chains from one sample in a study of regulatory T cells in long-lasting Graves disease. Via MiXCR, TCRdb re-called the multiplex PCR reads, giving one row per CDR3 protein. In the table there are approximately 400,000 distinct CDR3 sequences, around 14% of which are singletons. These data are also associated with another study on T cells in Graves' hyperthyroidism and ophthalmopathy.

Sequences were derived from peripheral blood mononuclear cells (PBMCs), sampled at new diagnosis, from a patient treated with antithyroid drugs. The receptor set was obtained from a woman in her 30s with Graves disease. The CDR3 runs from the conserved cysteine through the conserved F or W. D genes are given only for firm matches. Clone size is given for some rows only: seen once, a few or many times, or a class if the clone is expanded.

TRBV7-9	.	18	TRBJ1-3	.	TGTGCCAGCAGCACCCCTGGGGGGCGGATCGTCTCTGGAAACACCATATATTTT	CASSTPGGRIVSGNTIYF
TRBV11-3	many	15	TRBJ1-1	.	TGTGCCAGCAGCCCCATGGGCCAGTACGACACTGAAGCTTTCTTT	CASSPMGQYDTEAFF
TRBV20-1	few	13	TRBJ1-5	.	TGCAGTGCTAGTGGGGGACTAAATCAGCCCCAGCATTTT	CSASGGLNQPQHF
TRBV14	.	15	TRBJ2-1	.	TGTGCCAGCAGCCACCTGTCAGGGAGCTACAATGAGCAGTTCTTC	CASSHLSGSYNEQFF
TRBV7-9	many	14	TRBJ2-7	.	TGTGCCAGCAGCCGGACCCAAGGGGGAAGCGAGCAGTACTTC	CASSRTQGGSEQYF
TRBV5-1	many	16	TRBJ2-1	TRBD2	TGCGCCAGCAGCTTGGGAGGACTAGCGGACTACAATGAGCAGTTCTTC	CASSLGGLADYNEQFF
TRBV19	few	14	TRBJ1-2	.	TGTGCCAGTAGTTCTCGGGCGCCTAACTATGGCTACACCTTC	CASSSRAPNYGYTF
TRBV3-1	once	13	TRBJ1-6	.	TGTGCCAGCAGCGTAGATTTGAATTCACCCCTCCACTTT	CASSVDLNSPLHF
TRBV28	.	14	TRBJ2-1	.	TGTGCCAGCGGACCTCCGGGCTCAGGAAATGAGCAGTTCTTC	CASGPPGSGNEQFF
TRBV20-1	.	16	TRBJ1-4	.	TGCAGTGCCCTACCGACGAACCCCGGGGGGTCGGAAAAACTGTTTTTT	CSALPTNPGGSEKLFF
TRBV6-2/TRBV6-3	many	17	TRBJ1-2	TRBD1	TGTGCCAGCAGTGGACCGGGACAGGGAGGCTCTAACTATGGCTACACCTTC	CASSGPGQGGSNYGYTF
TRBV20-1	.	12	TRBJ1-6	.	TGCAGTGCAGGTGCAACGAGTTCACCCCTCCACTTT	CSAGATSSPLHF
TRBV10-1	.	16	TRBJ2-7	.	TGCGCCAGCAGTGAGTCGGTGGCGGCAAGCTCCTACGAGCAGTACTTC	CASSESVAASSYEQYF
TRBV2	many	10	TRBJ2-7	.	TGTGCCAGCAGTGACTACGAGCAGTACTTC	CASSDYEQYF
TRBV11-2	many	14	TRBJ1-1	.	TGTGCCAGCAGAAAAAGGCAGGGGAGTACTGAAGCTTTCTTT	CASRKRQGSTEAFF
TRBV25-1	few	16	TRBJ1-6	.	TGTGCCAGCAGTGGACAAGACAGCCCTGTAGGATCACCCCTCCACTTT	CASSGQDSPVGSPLHF
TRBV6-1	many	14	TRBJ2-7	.	TGTGCCAGCAGTCTAGATGAGGGCCAATACGAGCAGTACTTC	CASSLDEGQYEQYF
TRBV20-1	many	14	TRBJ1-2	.	TGCAGTGCTAGAGATTATGGGGGATATTATGGCTACACCTTC	CSARDYGGYYGYTF
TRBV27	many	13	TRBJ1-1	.	TGTGCCAGCAGTTATGACGGACCCACTGAAGCTTTCTTT	CASSYDGPTEAFF
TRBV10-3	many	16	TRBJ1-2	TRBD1	TGTGCCATCACCGACGGACAGGGGCATAGCGGGGGAGGCTACACCTTC	CAITDGQGHSGGGYTF
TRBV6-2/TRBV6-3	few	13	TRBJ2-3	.	TGTGCCAGCACGGAGACTAGCACAGATACGCAGTATTTT	CASTETSTDTQYF
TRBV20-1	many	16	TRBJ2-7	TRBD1	TGCAGTGCTAGCGTTCCACAGGGGGCGCAGTATGGCGAGCAGTACTTC	CSASVPQGAQYGEQYF
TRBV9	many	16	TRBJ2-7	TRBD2	TGTGCCAGCAGCGCCCTCCCGGGACTAGCTCTTTACGAGCAGTACTTC	CASSALPGLALYEQYF
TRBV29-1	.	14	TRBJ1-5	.	TGCAGCGTTTCCGTGGCAGCGAGCAATCAGCCCCAGCATTTT	CSVSVAASNQPQHF
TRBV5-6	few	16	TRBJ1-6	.	TGTGCCAGCAGCTCCGAGGGGGGTAGGATAAATTCACCCCTCCACTTT	CASSSEGGRINSPLHF
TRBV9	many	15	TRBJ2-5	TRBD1	TGTGCCAGCAGCGCCGCCGGGACAGGCCAAGAGACCCAGTACTTC	CASSAAGTGQETQYF
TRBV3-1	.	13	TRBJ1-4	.	TGTGCCAGCAGCCAAGCAGAGGGAGAAAAACTGTTTTTT	CASSQAEGEKLFF
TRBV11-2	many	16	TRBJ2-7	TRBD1	TGTGCCAGCAGCCTCGGACAGGGAGTGCGACTCTACGAGCAGTACTTC	CASSLGQGVRLYEQYF
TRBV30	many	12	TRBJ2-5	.	TGTGCCTGGAGTGTACTCTGGGGTAGCCAGTACTTC	CAWSVLWGSQYF
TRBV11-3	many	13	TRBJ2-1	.	TGTGCCAGCAGCTCGACAGGGAGGAATGAGCAGTTCTTC	CASSSTGRNEQFF
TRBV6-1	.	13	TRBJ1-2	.	TGTGCCAGCGGGAACGGCCCTAACTATGGCTACACCTTC	CASGNGPNYGYTF
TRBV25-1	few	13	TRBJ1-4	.	TGTGCCAGCAGTTCCAGGGGAGCTGAAAAACTGTTTTTT	CASSSRGAEKLFF
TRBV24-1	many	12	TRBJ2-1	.	TGTGCCACCAGAGACAATAGCAATGAGCAGTTCTTC	CATRDNSNEQFF
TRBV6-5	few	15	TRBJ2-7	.	TGTGCCAGCAGTTCCTTGGGAAGACCCCAGTACGAGCAGTACTTC	CASSSLGRPQYEQYF
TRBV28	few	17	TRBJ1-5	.	TGTGCCAGCAGTTTAAGGGATTTGTATTTGCGGGATCAGCCCCAGCATTTT	CASSLRDLYLRDQPQHF
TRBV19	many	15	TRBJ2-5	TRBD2	TGTGCCAGTAGTATAATTGGGACTAGCCGGGAGACCCAGTACTTC	CASSIIGTSRETQYF
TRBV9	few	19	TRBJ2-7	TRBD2	TGTGCCAGCAGCGCCCGATCCGGACTAGCGGGAACGATCCCCTACGAGCAGTACTTC	CASSARSGLAGTIPYEQYF
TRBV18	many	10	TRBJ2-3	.	TGTGCCAGCCCTTACAATACGCAGTATTTT	CASPYNTQYF
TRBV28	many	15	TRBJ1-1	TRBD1	TGTGCCAGCAGTTCCCTCGGGACAGGTAGCACTGAAGCTTTCTTT	CASSSLGTGSTEAFF
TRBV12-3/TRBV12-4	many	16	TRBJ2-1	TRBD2	TGTGCCAGCAGGGAGACCGGGACTAGCGGGAGGGCCCAGCAGTTCTTC	CASRETGTSGRAQQFF
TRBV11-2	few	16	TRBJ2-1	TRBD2	TGTGCCAGCAGCTCATTCAGCGGGAGGCTTTTCAATGAGCAGTTCTTC	CASSSFSGRLFNEQFF
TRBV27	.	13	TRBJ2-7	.	TGTGCCAGCAGTTTGCAGCCCTCGGACGAGCAGTACTTC	CASSLQPSDEQYF
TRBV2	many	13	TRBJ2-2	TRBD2	TGTGCCAGGGGACTAGCGGGAGTGGGGGAGCTGTTTTTT	CARGLAGVGELFF
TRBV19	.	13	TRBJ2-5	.	TGTGCCAGTACCAGATGGGGACAAGAGACCCAGTACTTC	CASTRWGQETQYF
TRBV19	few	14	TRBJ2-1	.	TGTGCCAGTAGTATTCGCCAGGGTCGGGGTGAGCAGTTCTTC	CASSIRQGRGEQFF
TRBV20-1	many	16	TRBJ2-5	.	TGCAGTGCTAGAGAAGGGGGGGAGGGCCTCGGGGAGACCCAGTACTTC	CSAREGGEGLGETQYF
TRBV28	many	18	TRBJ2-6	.	TGTGCCAGCAGTCCCAGTCCGTGGACGGCCTCTGGGGCCAACGTCCTGACTTTC	CASSPSPWTASGANVLTF
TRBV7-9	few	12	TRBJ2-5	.	TGTGCCAGCAGCACAATAGCGGAGACCCAGTACTTC	CASSTIAETQYF
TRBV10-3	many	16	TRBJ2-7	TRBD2	TGTGCCATCAGTGAGGGGGCGGGAGGGGCATCCTACGAGCAGTACTTC	CAISEGAGGASYEQYF
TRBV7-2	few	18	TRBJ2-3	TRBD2	TGTGCCAGCAGCTACCTAGCGGGAGGGCCGCCCAGCACAGATACGCAGTATTTT	CASSYLAGGPPSTDTQYF
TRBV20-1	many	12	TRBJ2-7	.	TGCAGTGCTAGAGATCGCCTCTACGAGCAGTACTTC	CSARDRLYEQYF
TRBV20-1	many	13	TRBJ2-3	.	TGCAGTGCTAGCGGGAAGAGCACAGATACGCAGTATTTT	CSASGKSTDTQYF
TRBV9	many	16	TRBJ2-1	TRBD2	TGTGCCAGCAGCGCCAGCGGGAGACGGAGGCACAATGAGCAGTTCTTC	CASSASGRRRHNEQFF
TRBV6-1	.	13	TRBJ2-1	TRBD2	TGTGCCAGCAGCCGACGGGGCGGGAGGGGGCAGTTCTTC	CASSRRGGRGQFF
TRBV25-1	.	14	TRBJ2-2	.	TGTGCCAGCAGCCCAGGGATAAGCACCGGGGAGCTGTTTTTT	CASSPGISTGELFF
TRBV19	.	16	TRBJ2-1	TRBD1	TGTGCCAGTGGGGGTCCCGGGACAGGGGTCTACAATGAGCAGTTCTTC	CASGGPGTGVYNEQFF
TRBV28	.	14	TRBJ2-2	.	TGTGCCAGCATCGCGGCGCGGGTGCCCGGGGAGCTGTTTTTT	CASIAARVPGELFF
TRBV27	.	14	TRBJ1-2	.	TGTGCCAGCCTGGGGTGGAACACAAACTATGGCTACACCTTC	CASLGWNTNYGYTF
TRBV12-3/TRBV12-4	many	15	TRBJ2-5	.	TGTGCCACCGCACAGGAGCCCCGGACGGGGGAGACCCAGTACTTC	CATAQEPRTGETQYF